These 17 T cell receptor beta chains were sequenced from one sample in a study of vaccination and CD4 T cells after COVID-19. Their cognate antigens are unknown. Treatment noted: roughly 10-day PBMC culture with coronavirus spike peptide pools or control peptides (ViraFEST assay). The Oncomine TCR Beta short-read assay generated sequence data from the DNA of cultured CD4+ T cells. TCRdb reprocessed the PCR reads with MiXCR, giving one entry per CDR3 protein. The sample carries about 20,000 distinct CDR3 sequences, roughly 41% recorded once. The sequencing here drew on CD4+ T cells from blood, cultured in vitro, taken after SARS-CoV-2 vaccination. These receptors were obtained from a human donor who had recovered from COVID-19.

The V gene is TRBV2, the J gene TRBJ2-2; 14 nucleotides agree with TRBD2. V gave up 9 bases and J gave up 6 bases; unmatched junction bases: 6. CDR3 length: 15 amino acids. Germline V lookup: CDR1 SNHLY, CDR2 FYNNEI. CDR3 DNA: TGTGCCAGTGCCGGGACTAGCGGGAGTTCCGGGGAGCTGTTTTTT. Translating gives CASAGTSGSSGELFF. Full variable domain (remainder filled in from reference TRBV2 and TRBJ2-2): EPEVTQTPSHQVTQMGQEVILRCVPISNHLYFYWYRQILGQKVEFLVSFYNNEISEKSEIFDDQFSVERPDGSNFTLKIRSTKLEDSAMYFCASAGTSGSSGELFFGEGSRLTVL.

The rearrangement joins TRBV10-3 to TRBJ1-1; 9 bases fit TRBD1. Germline V gene sequence: CDR1 ENHRY, CDR2 SYGVKD. CDR3 length: 18 amino acids. V was pared by 0 bases and J by 4 bases, with 12 bases of the junction left unmatched. The CDR3 region is CAISESPRGMTGGTEAFF. Here the CDR3 DNA reads TGTGCCATCAGTGAGTCCCCCCGAGGGATGACAGGGGGCACTGAAGCTTTCTTT.

This clonotype was detected a few times. CDR3 protein: CSASSSRETQYF. The DNA of the CDR3 is TGCAGTGCTAGTTCGAGCAGGGAGACCCAGTACTTC. The chain joins TRBV20-1 to TRBJ2-5; D call uncertain. Trimming left V 3 bases short and J 5 bases short, with 10 bases between. The V gene's germline CDR1 is DFQATT and CDR2 SNEGSKA (reference sequence). This CDR3 comprises 12 residues.

This clonotype was counted only a few times. The gene calls are TRBV7-9 and TRBJ2-7; 8 bases map to TRBD1. Germline V gives CDR1 SEHNR, CDR2 FQNEAQ (reference sequence). V lost 5 bases to trimming and J lost 3 bases; unmatched junction nucleotides: 6. The CDR3 consists of 14 residues. CDR3 nucleotide sequence: TGTGCCAGCAGCACTGGACAGGGCATCTACGAGCAGTACTTC. Translated, it gives CASSTGQGIYEQYF. The variable domain in full, with the rest retrieved from reference TRBV7-9 and TRBJ2-7, is DTGVSQNPRHKITKRGQNVTFRCDPISEHNRLYWYRQTLGQGPEFLTYFQNEAQLEKSRLLSDRFSAERPKGSFSTLEIQRTEQGDSAMYLCASSTGQGIYEQYFGPGTRLTVT.

This clonotype was seen a handful of times. The chain joins TRBV6-2 or TRBV6-3 to TRBJ2-3; weak D call: TRBD2 (6 bases). CDR1 and CDR2 from the germline V gene are MNHEY and SVGEGT. The CDR3 has 17 amino acids. Trimming shortened V by 4 bases and J by 1 base, and 18 bases separated the two germline ends. The CDR3 DNA reads as TGTGCCAGCAGTTCCCTGTTTCTTCCGGGAGGCACAGATACGCAGTATTTT. Protein product: CASSSLFLPGGTDTQYF.

This clonotype was found a few times. The V gene is TRBV19, the J gene TRBJ1-5, with D unresolved. Deletions cut 2 bases from V and 7 bases from J, with 21 bases between. CDR3 length equals 17 residues. Germline V gene sequence: CDR1 LNHDA, CDR2 SQIVND (reference sequence). The CDR3 DNA sequence: TGTGCCAGTAGTATACCGCCCCACGCTGATATCCTCCAGCCCCAGCATTTT. It encodes CASSIPPHADILQPQHF.

J is TRBJ1-1 and V is TRBV6-5; no reliable D call. The CDR3 totals 13 residues. Trimming left V 4 bases short and J 1 base short, with 7 bases between. In germline, CDR1 is MNHEY, CDR2 SVGAGI. CDR3 in amino acids: CASSSLTNTEAFF. The CDR3 nucleotides read TGTGCCAGCAGTTCCTTAACGAACACTGAAGCTTTCTTT.

This chain links TRBV20-1 with TRBJ2-1; TRBD2 matches 9 bases. Trimming cost V 7 bases and J 6 bases; bases outside gene matches: 10. The CDR3 consists of 14 residues. Germline CDR1 is DFQATT and CDR2 is SNEGSKA (reference sequence). The CDR3 here is CSVRRLAGSNEQFF. DNA for the CDR3: TGCAGTGTAAGACGCCTAGCGGGGAGCAATGAGCAGTTCTTC.

The rearrangement links TRBV30 to TRBJ2-5, with 11 bases lining up with TRBD2. CDR1 and CDR2 from the germline V gene are GTSNPN and SVGIG (reference sequence). With 0 bases clipped from V and 4 bases from J, the junction kept 1 base outside the gene matches. The CDR3 has 14 amino acids. In DNA form, the CDR3 reads TGTGCCTGGAGTGTGCTAGCGGGGGGAGAGACCCAGTACTTC. Its translation: CAWSVLAGGETQYF.

The rearrangement uses TRBV7-8 and TRBJ2-1; TRBD2 might be the D (6 bases). The V gene lost 6 bases and the J gene lost 7 bases, with 19 bases spanning the gap. CDR3 length: 15 residues. Germline values: CDR1 SGHVS, CDR2 FQNEAQ. CDR3 protein: CASREGQGRWNEQFF. CDR3 DNA: TGTGCCAGCAGGGAGGGTCAGGGACGGTGGAATGAGCAGTTCTTC.

This clonotype was counted between two and nine times. The genes are TRBV20-1 and TRBJ2-7; 7 nucleotides agree with TRBD1. The germline gives CDR1 DFQATT, CDR2 SNEGSKA (reference sequence). V lost 2 bases to trimming and J lost 5 bases; unmatched junction nucleotides: 12. The CDR3 loop spans 15 amino acids. The CDR3 DNA reads TGCAGTGCTAGATCAGATGGACAGGCGCCCCACGAGCAGTACTTC. This codes for CSARSDGQAPHEQYF.

The gene calls are TRBV19 and TRBJ1-4; 7 nucleotides line up with TRBD1. The junction had 22 bases not matched to a gene; V was cut back by 10 bases and J by 8 bases. This CDR3 is built from 17 residues. In germline, CDR1 is LNHDA, CDR2 SQIVND (reference sequence). The CDR3 DNA is TGTGCCACCAACCCCGACAGGGTGCGTGGGGATAACGAAAAACTGTTTTTT. Its protein is CATNPDRVRGDNEKLFF.

This chain connects TRBV7-2 to TRBJ1-2, with a tentative D call TRBD1 (6 bases). The CDR3 sequence is 14 residues long. The V and J ends lost 1 base and 2 bases respectively, with 8 bases between them. Germline lookup yields CDR1 SGHTA and CDR2 FQGNSA. CDR3 coding DNA: TGTGCCAGCAGCTTAGTTGACAGGAACTATGGCTACACCTTC. This encodes CASSLVDRNYGYTF.

This chain uses TRBV7-6 with TRBJ2-1; 8 nucleotides match TRBD2. V lost 1 base to trimming and J lost 2 bases; unmatched junction nucleotides: 4. The CDR3 extends over 16 amino acids. Germline CDR1 is SGHVS and CDR2 is FNYEAQ. DNA for the CDR3: TGTGCCAGCAGCTTAGAAGGCGGGAGGCCCTACAATGAGCAGTTCTTC. Translation gives CASSLEGGRPYNEQFF.

This clonotype is judged medium-sized. The chain carries TRBV6-1 and TRBJ2-3; TRBD2 agrees at 7 bases. V shed 6 bases and J 7 bases; nucleotides not matched to a gene: 10. This CDR3 has 14 residues. Germline V gene sequence: CDR1 MNHNS, CDR2 SASEGT. The DNA of the CDR3 is TGTGCCAGCAGAGAACTAGCGCGCCCACATACGCAGTATTTT. Residues: CASRELARPHTQYF.

This clonotype showed up just once. This rearrangement joins TRBV19 to TRBJ2-4; possibly TRBD1 for D (5 bases). V was trimmed by 1 base and J by 12 bases, leaving 16 bases between them. Per germline, CDR1 LNHDA and CDR2 SQIVND (reference sequence). The CDR3 loop spans 14 amino acids. DNA for the CDR3: TGTGCCAGTAGTATAGCGCAGGGATTAGAGAATCAGTACTTC. The encoded protein is CASSIAQGLENQYF.

The sample holds a few counts of this clonotype. The V and J genes are TRBV20-1 and TRBJ1-6; perhaps TRBD1 as D (5 bases). The CDR3 runs to 14 residues. Germline loops: CDR1 DFQATT, CDR2 SNEGSKA (reference sequence). V shed 0 bases and J shed 7 bases, with 10 bases lying between them. The CDR3, as DNA: TGCAGTGCTAGAGATATGGCAGGGAATTCACCCCTCCACTTT. Its translation is CSARDMAGNSPLHF.